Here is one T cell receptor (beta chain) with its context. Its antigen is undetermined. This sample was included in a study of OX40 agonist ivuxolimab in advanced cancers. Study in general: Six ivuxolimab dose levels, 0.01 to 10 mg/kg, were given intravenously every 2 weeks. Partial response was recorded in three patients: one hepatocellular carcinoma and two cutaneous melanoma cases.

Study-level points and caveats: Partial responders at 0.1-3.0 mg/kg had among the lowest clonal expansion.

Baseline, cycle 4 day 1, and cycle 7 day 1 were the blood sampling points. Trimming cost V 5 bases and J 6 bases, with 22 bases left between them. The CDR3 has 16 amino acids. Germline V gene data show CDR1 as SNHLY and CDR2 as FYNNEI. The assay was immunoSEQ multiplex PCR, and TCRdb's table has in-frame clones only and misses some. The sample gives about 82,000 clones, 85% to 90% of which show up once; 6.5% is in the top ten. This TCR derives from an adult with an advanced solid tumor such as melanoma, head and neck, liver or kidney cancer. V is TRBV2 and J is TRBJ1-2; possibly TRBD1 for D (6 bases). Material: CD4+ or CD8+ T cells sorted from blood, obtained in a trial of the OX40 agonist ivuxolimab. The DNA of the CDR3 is TGTGCCAGCAGTCTTACCCGTGGACAGCCCTCTCATGGCTACACCTTC. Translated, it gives CASSLTRGQPSHGYTF.